The rows below give T cell receptor beta chains drawn from one sample of a study of shared clonotypes between healthy human individuals. Only in-frame clones appear in the TCRdb table, and some are missing; sequencing was by immunoSEQ multiplex PCR. The repertoire includes fewer than 2.5 million clones, roughly 93% of them detected once, and 0.36% sits in the top ten. The specimen was naive CD4+ T cells from PBMCs. These receptors originate from a man between 18 and 29 years old in good health. Some clones in this sample may be carry-over from other donors' samples. Each CDR3 is given with its conserved first and last residue. The order of the fields is J gene, V gene, D gene, clone size, CDR3 protein, CDR3 DNA. The D gene is left open where the match is weak. Clone size, where shown, is once, few, many, or a class for clones that have expanded.

j_call: TRBJ2-1; v_call: TRBV5-6; d_call: TRBD2; clone_size: .; cdr3_aa: CASSLAGGRYNEQFF; cdr3_nt: TGTGCCAGCAGCTTAGCGGGAGGACGCTACAATGAGCAGTTCTTC
j_call: TRBJ1-1; v_call: TRBV27; d_call: .; clone_size: .; cdr3_aa: CASRRVVGNTEAFF; cdr3_nt: TGTGCCAGCAGAAGAGTCGTGGGGAACACTGAAGCTTTCTTT
j_call: TRBJ2-1; v_call: TRBV28; d_call: .; clone_size: .; cdr3_aa: CASSLKDVQQQFF; cdr3_nt: TGTGCCAGCAGTTTAAAGGACGTACAACAGCAGTTCTTC
j_call: TRBJ2-7; v_call: TRBV7-2; d_call: .; clone_size: .; cdr3_aa: CASSPGGARGQYF; cdr3_nt: TGTGCCAGCAGCCCAGGGGGAGCGCGGGGGCAGTACTTC
j_call: TRBJ1-2; v_call: TRBV5-4; d_call: .; clone_size: .; cdr3_aa: CASSFATGRNYGYTF; cdr3_nt: TGTGCCAGCAGCTTCGCAACGGGGAGGAACTATGGCTACACCTTC
j_call: TRBJ1-1; v_call: TRBV9; d_call: .; clone_size: .; cdr3_aa: CASSVRGLGTEAFF; cdr3_nt: TGTGCCAGCAGCGTCCGGGGGCTCGGCACTGAAGCTTTCTTT
j_call: TRBJ1-5; v_call: TRBV28; d_call: .; clone_size: .; cdr3_aa: CASSERQPSNQPQHF; cdr3_nt: TGTGCCAGCAGTGAAAGACAACCCAGCAATCAGCCCCAGCATTTT
j_call: TRBJ2-6; v_call: TRBV6-4; d_call: .; clone_size: .; cdr3_aa: CASSPRYGANVLTF; cdr3_nt: TGTGCCAGCAGCCCCAGGTACGGGGCCAACGTCCTGACTTTC
j_call: TRBJ2-1; v_call: TRBV27; d_call: .; clone_size: .; cdr3_aa: CASSLVWSAVGSEQFF; cdr3_nt: TGTGCCAGCAGTTTAGTCTGGTCGGCAGTTGGGAGTGAGCAGTTCTTC
j_call: TRBJ1-1; v_call: TRBV2; d_call: TRBD1; clone_size: .; cdr3_aa: CATRTGGAMNTEAFF; cdr3_nt: TGTGCCACCAGGACAGGGGGCGCCATGAACACTGAAGCTTTCTTT
j_call: TRBJ2-2; v_call: TRBV4-2; d_call: TRBD2; clone_size: .; cdr3_aa: CASSQEGLAGAGELFF; cdr3_nt: TGTGCCAGCAGCCAAGAAGGACTAGCGGGAGCCGGGGAGCTGTTTTTT
j_call: TRBJ1-3; v_call: TRBV10-3; d_call: .; clone_size: .; cdr3_aa: CAISGTGAYSGNTIYF; cdr3_nt: TGTGCCATCAGTGGGACGGGGGCTTACTCTGGAAACACCATATATTTT
j_call: TRBJ2-2; v_call: TRBV7-3; d_call: TRBD2; clone_size: .; cdr3_aa: CASSSLGGGRTTGELFF; cdr3_nt: TGTGCCAGCAGCTCCTTGGGGGGAGGGAGGACCACCGGGGAGCTGTTTTTT
j_call: TRBJ2-7; v_call: TRBV7-8; d_call: TRBD1; clone_size: .; cdr3_aa: CASSSRQGSSYEQYF; cdr3_nt: TGTGCCAGCAGCTCTAGACAGGGGAGTTCCTACGAGCAGTACTTC
j_call: TRBJ1-5; v_call: TRBV6-1; d_call: .; clone_size: .; cdr3_aa: CASSEADGQPQHF; cdr3_nt: TGTGCCAGCAGTGAAGCGGATGGTCAGCCCCAGCATTTT
j_call: TRBJ1-1; v_call: TRBV2; d_call: .; clone_size: .; cdr3_aa: CASSEDFTVKAFF; cdr3_nt: TGTGCCAGCAGTGAAGATTTCACAGTAAAAGCTTTCTTT
j_call: TRBJ1-5; v_call: TRBV20-1; d_call: .; clone_size: few; cdr3_aa: CSASGDQPQHF; cdr3_nt: TGCAGTGCTAGCGGAGATCAGCCCCAGCATTTT
j_call: TRBJ2-3; v_call: TRBV7-2; d_call: TRBD1; clone_size: .; cdr3_aa: CASSLVGGNAGTDTQYF; cdr3_nt: TGTGCCAGCAGCTTAGTAGGGGGCAACGCAGGCACAGATACGCAGTATTTT